One and the same sample provided the 15 T cell receptor beta chains below, sequenced in a study of cytotoxic CD8 clonotypes in ibrutinib-treated CLL. Produced via immunoSEQ multiplex PCR; TCRdb's table is partial and in-frame only. The sample carries about 140,000 clones, about 78% recorded once. The sample was PBMCs, taken after 24 months of ibrutinib treatment. These receptors were collected from a human donor with chronic lymphocytic leukemia.

The chain recombines TRBV28 with TRBJ2-3; 8 bases are a match to TRBD1. The J segment lost 4 bases and the V segment lost 6 bases, leaving 9 bases of the junction unmatched. This CDR3 spans 15 amino acids. CDR1 and CDR2 (germline): MDHEN, SYDVKM. CDR3 sequence: CASSRDRYHPDTQYF. The CDR3 DNA reads as TGTGCCAGCAGCCGGGACAGGTACCACCCAGATACGCAGTATTTT.

The chain employs TRBV7-2 and TRBJ1-5; 7 bases are shared with TRBD1. This CDR3 spans 14 amino acids. Trimming cost V 3 bases and J 6 bases; bases outside gene matches: 5. CDR1 is SGHTA and CDR2 is FQGNSA in the germline V gene. CDR3: CASSLGQSFQPQHF. DNA of the CDR3: TGTGCCAGCAGCTTGGGACAGTCCTTTCAGCCCCAGCATTTT. The variable domain in full, completed from reference TRBV7-2 and TRBJ1-5, reads GAGVSQSPSNKVTEKGKDVELRCDPISGHTALYWYRQSLGQGLEFLIYFQGNSAPDKSGLPSDRFSAERTGGSVSTLTIQRTQQEDSAVYLCASSLGQSFQPQHFGDGTRLSIL.

V usage is TRBV5-6 and J usage is TRBJ1-2, with D hard to call. The CDR3 has 11 amino acids. Trimming stripped 0 bases from V and 8 bases from J, with 5 bases between. Germline V lookup: CDR1 SGHDT, CDR2 YYEEEE. In nucleotides, the CDR3 is TGTGCCAGCAGCTTGGGTCCGGGCTACACCTTC. This translates into CASSLGPGYTF.

Concerning this clone: Within the sample, other DNA sequences also encode this same CDR3. This sequence joins TRBV5-1 and TRBJ2-7, with D unresolved. The CDR3 totals 11 residues. Germline V gene sequence: CDR1 SGHRS, CDR2 YFSETQ. V gave up 4 bases and J gave up 4 bases, with 6 bases separating them. CDR3 DNA sequence: TGCGCCAGCAGCGTCGGATACGAGCAGTACTTC. This encodes CASSVGYEQYF. The full variable domain, with the rest looked up from reference TRBV5-1 and TRBJ2-7, is KAGVTQTPRYLIKTRGQQVTLSCSPISGHRSVSWYQQTPGQGLQFLFEYFSETQRNKGNFPGRFSGRQFSNSRSEMNVSTLELGDSALYLCASSVGYEQYFGPGTRLTVT.

This clone appeared many times. The chain combines TRBV4-1 with TRBJ2-3, with 12 nucleotides matching TRBD2. Germline V gene data show CDR1 as MGHRA and CDR2 as YSYEKL. Trimming at V came to 9 bases and at J to 4 bases, leaving 14 bases not matched to a gene. CDR3 length equals 17 residues. CDR3 loop: CASQGTRLAGVPDTQYF. The CDR3 bases are TGCGCCAGTCAAGGGACCCGACTAGCGGGAGTGCCAGATACGCAGTATTTT.

This clone came up a few times. J is TRBJ2-3 and V is TRBV7-6, with a weak D call TRBD2 (6 bases). CDR1 and CDR2 (germline): SGHVS, FNYEAQ. This CDR3 is built from 13 residues. Deletions cut 6 bases from V and 6 bases from J, with 13 bases between. CDR3 in amino acids: CASSPGRRDTQYF. CDR3 nucleotide sequence: TGTGCCAGCAGTCCCGGGAGAAGGGATACGCAGTATTTT. Filled out from reference TRBV7-6 and TRBJ2-3, the complete variable domain reads GAGVSQSPRYKVTKRGQDVALRCDPISGHVSLYWYRQALGQGPEFLTYFNYEAQQDKSGLPNDRFSAERPEGSISTLTIQRTEQRDSAMYRCASSPGRRDTQYFGPGTRLTVL.

J is TRBJ2-7 and V is TRBV27; TRBD1 matches 7 bases. The CDR3 spans 18 residues. After removal of 0 bases from V and 3 bases from J, the junction contained 14 bases not matched to a gene. Germline loops: CDR1 MNHEY, CDR2 SMNVEV (reference sequence). The DNA for the CDR3 is TGTGCCAGCAGTTTATCCGGGGTGGACTGGGACAGAGTCTACGAGCAGTACTTC. Protein sequence: CASSLSGVDWDRVYEQYF.

This clone appeared a single time. This chain joins TRBV9 and TRBJ2-3; 7 bases align to TRBD2. V gave up 6 bases and J gave up 0 bases; unmatched junction bases: 10. Germline lookup yields CDR1 SGDLS and CDR2 YYNGEE. The CDR3 is 16 residues long. The CDR3 DNA sequence: TGTGCCAGCAACCCGAGCGGGGCCGCCAGCACAGATACGCAGTATTTT. This sequence encodes CASNPSGAASTDTQYF.

This chain links TRBV6-5 with TRBJ1-1; D gene unclear. V was pared by 0 bases and J by 4 bases, with 6 bases between. This CDR3 has 13 amino acids. CDR1 and CDR2 (germline): MNHEY, SVGAGI. The CDR3 bases are TGTGCCAGCAGTTACTCGTGGGGCACTGAAGCTTTCTTT. This codes for CASSYSWGTEAFF.

The chain couples TRBV6-6 to TRBJ1-1; D is perhaps TRBD1 (6 bases). Trimming took off 2 bases at V and 11 bases at J, with 12 bases between the two ends. This CDR3 contains 12 residues. The V gene's germline CDR1 is MNHNY and CDR2 SVGAGI (reference sequence). The CDR3 here is CASSYGGPGAFF. Written as DNA, the CDR3 is TGTGCCAGCAGTTACGGGGGGCCCGGGGCTTTCTTT.

This clone came up a few times. This chain connects TRBV10-3 to TRBJ1-1; 7 bases line up with TRBD1. V gave up 2 bases and J gave up 4 bases; unmatched junction bases: 7. CDR1 ENHRY and CDR2 SYGVKD come from the germline V gene. CDR3 size: 15 residues. The CDR3 reads CAISETGARGTEAFF. CDR3 coding DNA: TGTGCCATCAGTGAGACAGGGGCGCGAGGCACTGAAGCTTTCTTT.

The chain recombines TRBV4-3 with TRBJ1-4, with TRBD1 identical over 9 bases. CDR3 length: 15 amino acids. Germline loops: CDR1 LGHNA, CDR2 YSLEER. V dropped 4 bases and J dropped 5; count of bases not matched to a gene: 5. CDR3 sequence reads: CASSRLTGGNEKLFF. As DNA, the CDR3 is TGCGCCAGCAGCCGCCTGACAGGGGGGAATGAAAAACTGTTTTTT.

This clone was found a few times. This rearrangement joins TRBV19 to TRBJ1-1; perhaps TRBD1 as D (5 bases). V dropped 3 bases and J dropped 5 bases, with 13 bases sitting between them. The germline gives CDR1 LNHDA, CDR2 SQIVND (reference sequence). This CDR3 has 14 amino acids. The CDR3 DNA follows: TGTGCCAGTAGTATGATAGGGGCAGGGACTGAAGCTTTCTTT. Translating it yields CASSMIGAGTEAFF.

This clone was seen a handful of times. The chain links TRBV5-1 to TRBJ1-5, with no clear D. The CDR3 is made up of 14 amino acids. Deletions cut 0 bases from V and 3 bases from J, with 7 bases between. Germline values: CDR1 SGHRS, CDR2 YFSETQ. CDR3 in DNA: TGCGCCAGCAGCTTGGTTGGGGACAATCAGCCCCAGCATTTT. Encoded protein: CASSLVGDNQPQHF.

The V call is TRBV7-9, the J call TRBJ1-1, with a tentative D call TRBD1 (6 bases). This CDR3 has 14 amino acids. Looked up from germline, CDR1 is SEHNR and CDR2 is FQNEAQ (reference sequence). The ends were cut back, 2 bases at V and 8 bases at J, with 15 bases in the middle. The CDR3 region is CASSLLGDNDEAFF. The CDR3 DNA reads TGTGCCAGCAGCTTATTGGGGGACAACGACGAAGCTTTCTTT.